This TCR beta chain is from a study of blood T cells in healthy people across ages. A second PCR of 7 to 11 cycles used a sample-barcoded 5' primer and a J-beta primer mix. TCRdb called the 5' RACE reads again in MiXCR, with one record for every CDR3 protein. The sample records hundreds of thousands of distinct CDR3 sequences, 58% being singletons. Concerning this clonotype itself: Its antigen remains unknown.

CDR3 length: 14 amino acids. J was trimmed by 8 bases and V by 8 bases; bases with no gene match: 11. CDR1 SNHLY and CDR2 FYNNEI come from the germline V gene. Findings and limits, study-wide: Relative to aged donors, long-lived donors carried more naive CD4+ cells and displayed higher diversity.

The chain carries TRBV2 and TRBJ1-2; 10 bases match TRBD1. The TCR was taken from a man between 60 and 70 years old in good health. The sequencing input was blood. The CDR3 sequence is CASDTGQGGRGYTF. Here the CDR3 DNA reads TGTGCCAGCGACACCGGACAGGGGGGAAGAGGCTACACCTTC.